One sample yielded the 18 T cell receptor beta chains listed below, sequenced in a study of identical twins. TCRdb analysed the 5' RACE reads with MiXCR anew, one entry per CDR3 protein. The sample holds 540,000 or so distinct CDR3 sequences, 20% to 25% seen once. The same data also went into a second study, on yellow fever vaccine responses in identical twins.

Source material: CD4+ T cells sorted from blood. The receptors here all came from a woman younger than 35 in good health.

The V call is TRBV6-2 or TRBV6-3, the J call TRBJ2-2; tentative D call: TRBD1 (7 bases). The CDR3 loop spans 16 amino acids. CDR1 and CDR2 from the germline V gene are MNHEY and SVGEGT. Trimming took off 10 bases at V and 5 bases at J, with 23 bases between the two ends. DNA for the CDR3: TGTGCCACTTTATTGACAGGGACTCCTGTTACCGGGGAGCTGTTTTTT. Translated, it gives CATLLTGTPVTGELFF.

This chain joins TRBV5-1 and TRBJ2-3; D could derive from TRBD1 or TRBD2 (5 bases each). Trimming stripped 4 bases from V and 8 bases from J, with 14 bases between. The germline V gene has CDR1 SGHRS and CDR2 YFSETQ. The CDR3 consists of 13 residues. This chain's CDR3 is CASSPGTPATQYF. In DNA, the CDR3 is TGCGCCAGCAGCCCGGGGACCCCCGCTACGCAGTATTTT.

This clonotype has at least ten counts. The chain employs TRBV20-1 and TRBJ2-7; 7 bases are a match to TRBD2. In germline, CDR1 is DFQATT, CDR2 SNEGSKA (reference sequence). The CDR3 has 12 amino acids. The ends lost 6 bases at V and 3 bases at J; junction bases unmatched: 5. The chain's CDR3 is CSAAGRYYEQYF. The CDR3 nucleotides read TGCAGTGCCGCCGGGAGGTACTACGAGCAGTACTTC.

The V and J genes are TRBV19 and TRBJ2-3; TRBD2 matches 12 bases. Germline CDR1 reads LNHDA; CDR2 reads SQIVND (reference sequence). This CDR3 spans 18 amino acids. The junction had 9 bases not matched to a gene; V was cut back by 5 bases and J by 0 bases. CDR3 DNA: TGTGCCAGTAGTCGGCAGATCGGGACTAGCGGGAGCACAGATACGCAGTATTTT. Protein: CASSRQIGTSGSTDTQYF.

The CDR3 DNA follows: TGCAGCGTTTTAGACAGGGACACAGATACGCAGTATTTT. Its protein product is CSVLDRDTDTQYF. The chain is built from TRBV29-1 and TRBJ2-3; the match to TRBD1 covers 7 bases. V trimming: 5 bases; J trimming: 2 bases; junction bases outside the gene matches: 4. The CDR3 extends over 13 amino acids. Germline V gives CDR1 SQVTM, CDR2 ANQGSEA.

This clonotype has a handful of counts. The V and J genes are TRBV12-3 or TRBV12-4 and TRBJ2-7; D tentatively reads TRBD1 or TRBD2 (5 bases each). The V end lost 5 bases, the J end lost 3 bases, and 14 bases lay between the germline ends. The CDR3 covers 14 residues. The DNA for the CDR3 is TGTGCCAGCAGTCTCTCCGGGACCCACTACGAGCAGTACTTC. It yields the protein CASSLSGTHYEQYF.

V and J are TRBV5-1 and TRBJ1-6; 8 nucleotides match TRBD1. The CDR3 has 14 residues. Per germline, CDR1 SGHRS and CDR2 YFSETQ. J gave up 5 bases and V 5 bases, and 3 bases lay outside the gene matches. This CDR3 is CASRPTGDNSPLHF. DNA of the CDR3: TGCGCCAGCAGGCCGACAGGGGATAATTCACCCCTCCACTTT.

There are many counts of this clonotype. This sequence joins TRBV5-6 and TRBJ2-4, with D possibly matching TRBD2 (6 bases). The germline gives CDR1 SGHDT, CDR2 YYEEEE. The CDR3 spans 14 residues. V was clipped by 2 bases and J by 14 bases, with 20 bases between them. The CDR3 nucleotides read TGTGCCAGCAGCTTAGGGACTTATGGCGAATCCAAGTACTTC. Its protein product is CASSLGTYGESKYF.

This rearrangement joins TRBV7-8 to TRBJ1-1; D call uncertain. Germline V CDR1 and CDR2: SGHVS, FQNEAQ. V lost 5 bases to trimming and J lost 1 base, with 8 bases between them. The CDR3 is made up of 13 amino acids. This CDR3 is CASSRNTNTEAFF. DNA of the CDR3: TGTGCCAGCAGCCGTAATACGAACACTGAAGCTTTCTTT. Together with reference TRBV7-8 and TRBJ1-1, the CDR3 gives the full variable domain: GAGVSQSPRYKVAKRGQDVALRCDPISGHVSLFWYQQALGQGPEFLTYFQNEAQLDKSGLPSDRFFAERPEGSVSTLKIQRTQQEDSAVYLCASSRNTNTEAFFGQGTRLTVV.

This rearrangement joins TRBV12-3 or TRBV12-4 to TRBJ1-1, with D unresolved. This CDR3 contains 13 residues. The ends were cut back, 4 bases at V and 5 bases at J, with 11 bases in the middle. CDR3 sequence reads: CASSSQGPTEAFF. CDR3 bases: TGTGCCAGCAGTTCACAAGGCCCGACTGAAGCTTTCTTT.

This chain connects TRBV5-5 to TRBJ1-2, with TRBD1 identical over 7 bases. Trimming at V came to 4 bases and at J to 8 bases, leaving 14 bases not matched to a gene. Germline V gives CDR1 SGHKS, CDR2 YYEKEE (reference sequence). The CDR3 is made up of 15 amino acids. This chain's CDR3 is CASSGGTVRGIGYTF. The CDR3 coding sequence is TGTGCCAGCAGCGGGGGGACAGTGCGTGGGATCGGCTACACCTTC.

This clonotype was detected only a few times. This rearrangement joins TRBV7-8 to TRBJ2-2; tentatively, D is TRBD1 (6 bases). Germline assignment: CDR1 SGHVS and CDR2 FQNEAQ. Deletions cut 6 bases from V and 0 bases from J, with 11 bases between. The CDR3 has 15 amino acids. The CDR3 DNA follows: TGTGCCAGCAGAACTGACAGGTCGAACACCGGGGAGCTGTTTTTT. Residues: CASRTDRSNTGELFF.

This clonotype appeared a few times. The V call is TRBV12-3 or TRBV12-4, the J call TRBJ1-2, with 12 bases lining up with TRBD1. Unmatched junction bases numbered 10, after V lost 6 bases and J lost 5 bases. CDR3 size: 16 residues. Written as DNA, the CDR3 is TGTGCCAGCAGACACCCCGGGACAGGGGGCGGGTATGGCTACACCTTC. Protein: CASRHPGTGGGYGYTF.

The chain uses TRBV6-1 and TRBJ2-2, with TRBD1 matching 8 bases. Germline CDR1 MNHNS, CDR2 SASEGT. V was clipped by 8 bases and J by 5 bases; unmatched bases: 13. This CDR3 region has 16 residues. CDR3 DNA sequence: TGTGCCAGCGGTCCTATCCAGGGGGCTCTGACCGGGGAGCTGTTTTTT. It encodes CASGPIQGALTGELFF.

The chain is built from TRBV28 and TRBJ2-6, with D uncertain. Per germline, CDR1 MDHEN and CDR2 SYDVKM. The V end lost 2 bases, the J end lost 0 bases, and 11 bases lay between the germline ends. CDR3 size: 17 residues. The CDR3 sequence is CASSLGNGPSGANVLTF. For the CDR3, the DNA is TGTGCCAGCAGTTTAGGGAACGGACCCTCTGGGGCCAACGTCCTGACTTTC.

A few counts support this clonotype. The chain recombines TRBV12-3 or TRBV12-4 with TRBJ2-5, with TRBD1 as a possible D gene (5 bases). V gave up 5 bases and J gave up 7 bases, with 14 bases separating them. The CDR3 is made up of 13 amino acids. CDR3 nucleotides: TGTGCCAGCAGTCTGGACAAATTCGGGACCCAGTACTTC. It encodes CASSLDKFGTQYF.

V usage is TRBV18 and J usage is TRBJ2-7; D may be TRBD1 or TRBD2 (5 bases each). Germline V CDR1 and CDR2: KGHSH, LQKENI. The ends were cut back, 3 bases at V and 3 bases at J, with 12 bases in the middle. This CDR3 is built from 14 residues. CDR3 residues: CASSPGTENYEQYV. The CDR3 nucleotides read TGTGCCAGCTCACCCGGGACCGAAAACTACGAGCAGTACGTC.

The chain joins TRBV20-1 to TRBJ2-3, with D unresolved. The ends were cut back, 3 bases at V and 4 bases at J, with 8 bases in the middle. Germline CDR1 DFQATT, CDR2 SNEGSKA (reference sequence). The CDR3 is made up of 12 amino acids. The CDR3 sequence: CSASLDADTQYF. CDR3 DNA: TGCAGTGCTAGTTTAGACGCAGATACGCAGTATTTT.